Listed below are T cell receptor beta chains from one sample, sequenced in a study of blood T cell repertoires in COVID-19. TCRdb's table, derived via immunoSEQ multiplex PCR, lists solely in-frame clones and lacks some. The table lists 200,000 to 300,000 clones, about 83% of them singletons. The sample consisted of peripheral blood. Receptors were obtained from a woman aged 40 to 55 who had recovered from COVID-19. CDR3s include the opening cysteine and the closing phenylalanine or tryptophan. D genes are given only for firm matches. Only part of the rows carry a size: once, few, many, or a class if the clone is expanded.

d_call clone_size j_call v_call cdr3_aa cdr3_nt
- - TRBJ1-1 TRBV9 CASSVGPLSAEAFF TGTGCCAGCAGCGTAGGCCCTTTATCGGCTGAAGCTTTCTTT
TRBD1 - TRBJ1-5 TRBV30 CACGQDSNQPQHF TGTGCCTGCGGACAGGATAGCAATCAGCCCCAGCATTTT
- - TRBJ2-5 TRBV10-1 CASSRSGDLQETQYF TGCGCCAGCAGTCGTTCAGGGGACCTTCAAGAGACCCAGTACTTC
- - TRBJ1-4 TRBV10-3 CAISESGRRGTNEKLFF TGTGCCATCAGTGAGAGCGGGCGGAGGGGAACTAATGAAAAACTGTTTTTT
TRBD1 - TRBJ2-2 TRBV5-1 CASSLAGQVLSGELFF TGCGCCAGCAGCTTGGCGGGACAGGTGCTATCCGGGGAGCTGTTTTTT
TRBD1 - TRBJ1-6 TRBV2 CASSGQGNSPLHF TGTGCCAGCAGTGGACAGGGGAATTCACCCCTCCACTTT
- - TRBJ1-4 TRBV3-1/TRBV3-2 CASSRTGGSSEEKLFF TGTGCCAGCAGCCGGACGGGGGGCAGCTCCGAAGAAAAACTGTTTTTT
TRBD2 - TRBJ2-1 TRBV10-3 CAISDRISGGAVEQFF TGTGCCATCAGTGATCGGATTAGCGGGGGGGCAGTTGAGCAGTTCTTC
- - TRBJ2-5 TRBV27 CASSLLAAQETQYF TGTGCCAGCAGTTTACTAGCAGCACAAGAGACCCAGTACTTC
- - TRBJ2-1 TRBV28 CASTPVGTNYNEQFF TGTGCCAGCACGCCGGTGGGGACAAACTACAATGAGCAGTTCTTC
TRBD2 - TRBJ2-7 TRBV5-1 CASSHAGLAGSSYEQYF TGCGCCAGCAGCCACGCAGGACTAGCGGGGAGCTCCTACGAGCAGTACTTC
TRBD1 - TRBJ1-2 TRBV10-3 CAISGDSYNYGYTF TGTGCCATCAGTGGGGACAGTTATAACTATGGCTACACCTTC
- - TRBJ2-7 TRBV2 CAGGSYEQYF TGTGCCGGGGGGTCCTACGAGCAGTACTTC
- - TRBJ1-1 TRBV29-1 CSVEGREGITRQAFF TGCAGCGTTGAAGGCAGGGAGGGGATCACTCGGCAAGCTTTCTTT
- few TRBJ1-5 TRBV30 CAWSVQTGWGNQPQHF TGTGCCTGGAGTGTACAGACAGGATGGGGCAATCAGCCCCAGCATTTT
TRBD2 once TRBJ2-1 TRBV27 CASSPVGTSGGESSYNEQFF TGTGCCAGCAGTCCCGTTGGGACTAGCGGGGGGGAGAGCTCCTACAATGAGCAGTTCTTC
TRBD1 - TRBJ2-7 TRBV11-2 CASSLQGATYEQYF TGTGCCAGCAGCTTGCAGGGGGCGACCTACGAGCAGTACTTC
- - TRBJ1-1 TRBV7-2 CASSLGHSNTEAFF TGTGCCAGCAGCTTGGGGCACTCGAACACTGAAGCTTTCTTT
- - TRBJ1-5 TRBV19 CASSITRDRQPQHF TGTGCCAGTAGTATTACCCGGGATCGGCAGCCCCAGCATTTT
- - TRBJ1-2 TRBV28 CASSPPGDGYGYTF TGTGCCAGCAGTCCCCCAGGGGACGGCTATGGCTACACCTTC
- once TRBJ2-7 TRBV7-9 CASSSTAYEQYF TGTGCCAGCAGCTCTACAGCCTACGAGCAGTACTTC
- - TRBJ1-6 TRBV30 CAWRPDYYNSPLHF TGTGCCTGGAGGCCGGACTACTATAATTCACCCCTCCACTTT
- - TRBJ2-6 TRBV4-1 CASSPTGNGANVLTF TGCGCCAGCAGCCCTACAGGGAATGGGGCCAACGTCCTGACTTTC
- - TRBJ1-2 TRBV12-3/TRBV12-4 CASGSENNYGYTF TGTGCCAGCGGATCGGAGAATAACTATGGCTACACCTTC
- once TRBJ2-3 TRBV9 CASSVNRGTDTQYF TGTGCCAGCAGCGTTAACAGGGGCACAGATACGCAGTATTTT
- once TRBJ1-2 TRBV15 CATSREQGYGYTF TGTGCCACCAGCAGAGAACAGGGTTATGGCTACACCTTC
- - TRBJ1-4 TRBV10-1 CASSQGNAGEKLFF TGCGCCAGCAGCCAGGGAAATGCTGGTGAAAAACTGTTTTTT
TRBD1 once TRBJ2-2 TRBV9 CASSATGGPKNTGELFF TGTGCCAGCAGCGCGACAGGGGGCCCTAAGAACACCGGGGAGCTGTTTTTT
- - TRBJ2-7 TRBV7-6 CASSLTGNSEQYF TGTGCCAGCAGCTTAACAGGGAATTCCGAGCAGTACTTC
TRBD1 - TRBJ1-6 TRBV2 CASSEVGQGYSPLHF TGTGCCAGCAGTGAGGTGGGACAGGGCTACTCACCCCTCCACTTT
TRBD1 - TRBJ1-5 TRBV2 CASSETGRQPQHF TGTGCCAGCAGTGAGACAGGGAGGCAGCCCCAGCATTTT
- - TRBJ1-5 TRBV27 CASSLLKGDQPQHF TGTGCCAGCAGTTTACTGAAAGGGGATCAGCCCCAGCATTTT
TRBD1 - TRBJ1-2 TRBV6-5 CASSTRQGASYGYTF TGTGCCAGCAGTACCCGACAGGGTGCATCGTATGGCTACACCTTC
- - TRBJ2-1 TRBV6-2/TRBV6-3 CASSHSGGYQFF TGTGCCAGCAGTCATAGCGGTGGGTATCAGTTCTTC
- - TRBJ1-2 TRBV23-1 CASSQRSGTDGYTF TGCGCCAGCAGTCAACGATCCGGGACTGATGGCTACACCTTC
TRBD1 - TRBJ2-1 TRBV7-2 CASSSQQGGEQFF TGTGCCAGCAGCTCCCAACAGGGGGGTGAGCAGTTCTTC
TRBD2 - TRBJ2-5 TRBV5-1 CASSPSGEETQYF TGCGCCAGCAGCCCCAGCGGGGAAGAGACCCAGTACTTC
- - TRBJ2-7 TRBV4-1 CASSQGWGQGIGYEQYF TGCGCCAGCAGCCAAGGGTGGGGCCAGGGGATTGGATACGAGCAGTACTTC
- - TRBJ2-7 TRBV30 CAWSVQGRGPPYEQYF TGTGCCTGGAGTGTACAAGGAAGGGGCCCCCCCTACGAGCAGTACTTC
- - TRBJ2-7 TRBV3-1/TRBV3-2 CASSQVRSGEQYF TGTGCCAGCAGCCAAGTCCGAAGCGGCGAGCAGTACTTC